The T cell receptor beta chain under discussion was sequenced for a study of blood T cell repertoires in COVID-19 (dated by TCRdb to 2019 to 2021). For the wider study: Collaborator samples came from the United States, Italy and Spain and covered acute and convalescent phases of COVID-19. The material from the prospective study consisted of cDNA or gDNA derived from T cells, B-cell-depleted T cells, or PBMCs. Deeply sampled blood TCRbeta repertoires from subjects exposed to, actively infected with, or recovered from COVID-19 were included in the dataset. The repertoires were released in a freely available public database meant as a resource for research on the immune response to SARS-CoV-2. Samples came from the ongoing ImmuneRACE study (first 160 participants) plus 1,254 subjects from 6 global collaborators. Nearly every sample came with metadata listing a de-identified subject ID, COVID-19 status, age in years and sex. Where available, HLA class I and class II types were obtained from metadata supplied by the sample provider rather than from assay-based typing. Points the paper makes about the study in general: How much clinical and demographic metadata was included differed by source and by participant, and the metadata was provided uncurated.

Participants in the prospective study were enrolled through a virtual design, were aged roughly 18 to 90 years, and lived in fewer than 30 United States geographic areas. In the prospective study, cohorts were assigned on the basis of participant-reported clinical history obtained from a screening survey and a study questionnaire. For ImmuneRACE Cohort 3, a participant was defined as recovered based on two consecutive negative NP/OP PCR tests, clearance by a healthcare professional, or resolution of symptoms. Each participant in the prospective study had whole blood, serum and a nasopharyngeal or oropharyngeal swab collected by mobile phlebotomists. Over an approximately 2-month period, participants in the prospective study had the option of providing additional blood draws and questionnaires. Prospective study blood samples were shipped either frozen or at room temperature before DNA extraction.

A remark on this clone: What this receptor recognizes is not known. No base qualities exist here, and no much larger clone lies one base off it.

From cysteine to phenylalanine, the CDR3 is 14 amino acids long. Only the CDR3 region is kept as DNA, spanning 42 bases read in frame from base 1. The germline V gene sets CDR1 to SGDLS and CDR2 to YYNGEE. V was cut back by 0 bases and J by 6 bases, leaving a gap of 12 bases between them. TCRbeta CDR3 regions were amplified from genomic DNA by means of the immunoSEQ Assay, a bias-controlled multiplex PCR. The published analysis was carried out like this. Within the assay, amplification of reference gene primers was used to estimate how many nucleated cells each sample contained. To quantify the absolute abundance of each unique TCRbeta CDR3 rearrangement, sequence reads were collapsed and filtered. For each sample, productive Simpson clonality was calculated as the square root of Simpson's diversity index across productive rearrangements. TCRdb retrieved this table from immuneACCESS and kept in-frame rearrangements only. Not all clones are present; in checked studies, unresolved V genes account for under half, and no reason is known for the remainder. V and J calls and clone size are as listed in that table; D and trimming were resolved from the DNA. For this sample the table gives about 290,000 clones, of which about 89% were detected only once. Together, the top ten hold approximately 1.5% of the sample.

The specimen sequenced was PBMCs or T cells enriched from blood (not recorded which). The receptor comes from a middle-aged woman who had recovered from COVID-19. The chain joins TRBV9 to TRBJ1-2, with TRBD1 tentatively as D gene (5 bases match). The CDR3 protein is CASSVGGQTHGYTF. The nucleotide sequence is given as TGTGCCAGCAGCGTAGGGGGCCAGACACATGGCTACACCTTC.